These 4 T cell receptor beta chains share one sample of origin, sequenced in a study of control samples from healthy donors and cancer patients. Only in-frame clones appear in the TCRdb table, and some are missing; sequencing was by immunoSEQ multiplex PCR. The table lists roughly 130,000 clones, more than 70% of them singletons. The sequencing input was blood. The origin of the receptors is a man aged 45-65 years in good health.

CDR3 protein: CAISESYQQNEQFF. The CDR3 region has the DNA TGTGCCATCAGTGAGTCGTATCAACAGAATGAGCAGTTCTTC. The chain combines TRBV10-3 with TRBJ2-1, with D hard to call. This CDR3 is 14 amino acids long. Trimming stripped 0 bases from V and 7 bases from J, with 10 bases between. Germline V gene data show CDR1 as ENHRY and CDR2 as SYGVKD.

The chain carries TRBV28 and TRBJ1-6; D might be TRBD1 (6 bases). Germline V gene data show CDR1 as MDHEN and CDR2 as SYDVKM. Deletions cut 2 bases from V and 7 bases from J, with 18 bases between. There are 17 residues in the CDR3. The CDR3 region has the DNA TGTGCCAGCAGTTTAGGTCGTTGGGGTCAGGGGAATTCACCCCTCCACTTT. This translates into CASSLGRWGQGNSPLHF.

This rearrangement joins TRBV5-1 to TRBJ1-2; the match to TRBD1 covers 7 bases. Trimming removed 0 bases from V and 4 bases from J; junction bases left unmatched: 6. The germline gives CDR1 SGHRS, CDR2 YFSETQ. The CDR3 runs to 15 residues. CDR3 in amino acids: CASSLGDSRSYGYTF. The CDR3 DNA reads TGCGCCAGCAGCTTGGGGGACAGTAGGAGCTATGGCTACACCTTC.

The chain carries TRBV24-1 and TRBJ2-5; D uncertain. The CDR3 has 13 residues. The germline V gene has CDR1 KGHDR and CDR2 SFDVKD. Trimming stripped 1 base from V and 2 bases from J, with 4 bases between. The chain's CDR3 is CATSDFRQETQYF. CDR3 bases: TGTGCCACCAGTGATTTCAGGCAAGAGACCCAGTACTTC.